This T cell receptor (beta chain) was documented in a study of T cell changes during pregnancy in multiple sclerosis. Sequenced by immunoSEQ multiplex PCR; TCRdb stores in-frame clones only, minus some. Of over 90,000 clones detected, approximately 89% appear once; the ten largest clones hold 0.8% to 0.95%. The source material was peripheral blood, sampled before pregnancy. The sequence was collected from a female donor with multiple sclerosis, enrolled in a pregnancy study.

The CDR3 region has the DNA TGTGCCAGCAAGGAGGGGGCGAATGAGCAGTTCTTC. It translates to CASKEGANEQFF. J is TRBJ2-1 and V is TRBV27; TRBD1 might be the D (7 bases). Trimming pared 7 bases from V and 7 bases from J, leaving 11 bases between. The V gene's germline CDR1 is MNHEY and CDR2 SMNVEV (reference sequence). This CDR3 region has 12 residues.